What follows are 20 T cell receptor beta chains derived from one specimen sequenced in a study of vaccination effects on CD4 cells after COVID-19. Under the ViraFEST assay, PBMC were stimulated with viral peptide pools so that antigen-specific CD4+ T cells expanded. Sequencing was performed afterwards. A 10-day culture period preceded the isolation of CD4+ T cells. Vaccine recipients lacked prior SARS-CoV-2 infection and had negative nucleocapsid antibodies. Their specific antigens are unknown. This table comes from immunoSEQ multiplex PCR, and its TCRdb copy is limited to in-frame clones, with some not included. The sample has about 65,000 clones, less than 85% seen once. The sample here was CD4+ T cells from PBMCs cultured with HCoV-NL63 spike peptides, taken before COVID-19 vaccination. The receptors derive from a human donor who received a COVID-19 vaccine.

This chain joins TRBV4-3 and TRBJ1-3, with TRBD1 as a possible D gene (5 bases). The germline V gene encodes CDR1 LGHNA and CDR2 YSLEER. This CDR3 contains 15 residues. Trimming left V 1 base short and J 2 bases short, with 9 bases between. The CDR3: CASSQASGTGNTIYF. The CDR3 bases are TGCGCCAGCAGCCAAGCCTCAGGGACTGGAAACACCATATATTTT.

This rearrangement joins TRBV7-9 to TRBJ2-2; TRBD2 aligns across 8 bases. The germline gives CDR1 SEHNR, CDR2 FQNEAQ (reference sequence). V lost 5 bases and J lost 6; bases outside the gene matches: 14. This CDR3 spans 17 amino acids. This CDR3 is CASSHPFGGGQAGELFF. The CDR3 DNA follows: TGTGCCAGCAGCCACCCCTTCGGGGGGGGGCAGGCCGGGGAGCTGTTTTTT.

The rearrangement joins TRBV15 to TRBJ2-6; no clear D. The CDR3 is 16 amino acids. V was clipped by 0 bases and J by 0 bases, with 6 bases between them. The germline CDR1 and CDR2 sequences are LNHNV and YYDKDF (reference sequence). DNA for the CDR3: TGTGCCACCAGCAGAGATGCGAGCTCTGGGGCCAACGTCCTGACTTTC. Its translation: CATSRDASSGANVLTF.

Here the CDR3 DNA reads TGCGCCAGCAGCTTGGTTGGGACAGGGGGCGTTGGAACTGAAGCTTTCTTT. Translated: CASSLVGTGGVGTEAFF. This sequence joins TRBV5-1 and TRBJ1-1, with 12 nucleotides matching TRBD1. Germline assignment: CDR1 SGHRS and CDR2 YFSETQ. The CDR3 spans 17 residues. Trimming removed 0 bases from V and 5 bases from J; junction bases left unmatched: 8.

This chain links TRBV28 with TRBJ1-5; 10 bases match TRBD1. The CDR3 consists of 17 residues. J gave up 2 bases and V 7 bases, and 11 bases lay outside the gene matches. CDR1 and CDR2 from the germline V gene are MDHEN and SYDVKM. The CDR3 DNA reads as TGTGCCAGCATCCGAACCGGGACAGGGGCCGGCAATCAGCCCCAGCATTTT. This sequence encodes CASIRTGTGAGNQPQHF.

This chain links TRBV5-1 with TRBJ2-3; tentatively, D is TRBD1 or TRBD2 (6 bases each). The V gene's germline CDR1 is SGHRS and CDR2 YFSETQ. Between the trimmed V and J ends, which lost 4 bases and 0 bases, there was a span of 15 bases. The CDR3 spans 16 residues. The CDR3 loop reads CASSGGGRSSTDTQYF. Written as DNA, the CDR3 is TGCGCCAGCAGCGGAGGGGGTCGGTCTAGCACAGATACGCAGTATTTT.

The rearrangement joins TRBV7-2 to TRBJ2-2, with 8 bases identical to TRBD1. Germline V lookup: CDR1 SGHTA, CDR2 FQGNSA. The V segment lost 1 base and the J segment 0 bases; nucleotides outside the gene matches: 1. The length of the CDR3 is 16 residues. CDR3 nucleotides: TGTGCCAGCAGCTTAGTGGGACAGGCGAACACCGGGGAGCTGTTTTTT. This encodes CASSLVGQANTGELFF.

The CDR3 here is CASSPDRFRTGEKLFF. Here the CDR3 DNA reads TGTGCCAGCAGCCCCGACAGGTTCCGAACGGGTGAAAAACTGTTTTTT. The rearrangement links TRBV11-2 to TRBJ1-4; maybe TRBD1 (6 bases). Trimming pared 5 bases from V and 7 bases from J, leaving 20 bases between. Germline V gene data show CDR1 as SGHAT and CDR2 as FQNNGV. The CDR3 covers 16 residues.

The J gene is TRBJ2-5, the V gene TRBV6-5; D is possibly TRBD1 or TRBD2 (6 bases each). The CDR3 is made up of 13 amino acids. Trimming left V 2 bases short and J 7 bases short, with 11 bases between. Per germline, CDR1 MNHEY and CDR2 SVGAGI. The CDR3 DNA reads TGTGCCAGCAGTTACGAAGGGGGGAGGACCCAGTACTTC. Protein product: CASSYEGGRTQYF.

J is TRBJ2-2 and V is TRBV7-3; weak D call: TRBD1 (6 bases). The germline CDR1 and CDR2 sequences are SGHTA and FQGTGA. This CDR3 region has 16 residues. Between the trimmed V and J ends, which lost 5 bases and 1 base, there was a span of 14 bases. CDR3 sequence: CASSARGTQNTGELFF. CDR3 nucleotide sequence: TGTGCCAGCAGCGCGCGTGGGACACAGAACACCGGGGAGCTGTTTTTT.

Only a few counts were recorded for this clone. The chain links TRBV7-9 to TRBJ1-6, with a tentative D call TRBD1 (5 bases). Trimming removed 1 base from V and 7 bases from J, with 11 bases in between. The CDR3 has 15 residues. CDR1 is SEHNR, CDR2 FQNEAQ, per germline (reference sequence). The CDR3 nucleotides read TGTGCCAGCAGCTTAGTGGGGACGGGGAATTCACCCCTCCACTTT. Translating it yields CASSLVGTGNSPLHF.

This chain connects TRBV28 to TRBJ1-3, with TRBD1 matching 12 bases. Trimming cost V 4 bases and J 7 bases; bases outside gene matches: 8. Germline lookup yields CDR1 MDHEN and CDR2 SYDVKM. The CDR3 covers 16 residues. CDR3 DNA: TGTGCCAGCAGTTACTCCGGGACAGGGGGCGAGAACACCATATATTTT. Its translation: CASSYSGTGGENTIYF.

The rearrangement joins TRBV30 to TRBJ2-1; D is unresolved. The V gene lost 3 bases and the J gene lost 0 bases, with 3 bases spanning the gap. The CDR3 contains 12 residues. Looked up from germline, CDR1 is GTSNPN and CDR2 is SVGIG (reference sequence). The CDR3 is CAWRLSYNEQFF. The DNA for the CDR3 is TGTGCCTGGAGACTCTCCTACAATGAGCAGTTCTTC.

This chain joins TRBV24-1 and TRBJ2-2; no reliable D call. This CDR3 spans 14 amino acids. V was clipped by 2 bases and J by 8 bases, with 11 bases between them. Germline CDR1 reads KGHDR; CDR2 reads SFDVKD. The CDR3 is CATSDYRSPGELFF. Written as DNA, the CDR3 is TGTGCCACCAGTGATTACCGGTCTCCGGGGGAGCTGTTTTTT.

This chain connects TRBV27 to TRBJ2-7, with D perhaps TRBD2 (5 bases). The CDR3 runs 12 residues. Per the germline V gene, CDR1 is MNHEY and CDR2 is SMNVEV (reference sequence). Trimming cost V 6 bases and J 7 bases, with 13 bases left between them. CDR3 nucleotide sequence: TGTGCCAGCAGCTCCCCTACGGGGGAGCAGTACGTC. Protein sequence: CASSSPTGEQYV.

This clone was counted only a few times. The rearrangement links TRBV5-5 to TRBJ2-1, with 7 bases aligning to TRBD1. This CDR3 contains 13 residues. After removal of 4 bases from V and 4 bases from J, the junction contained 2 bases not matched to a gene. Per the germline V gene, CDR1 is SGHKS and CDR2 is YYEKEE (reference sequence). CDR3 in DNA: TGTGCCAGCAGCCCGGGACAGTACAATGAGCAGTTCTTC. This translates into CASSPGQYNEQFF.

This clone was recorded a few times. The chain carries TRBV4-1 and TRBJ2-7; 8 bases are a match to TRBD1. The CDR3 extends over 15 amino acids. With 4 bases clipped from V and 6 bases from J, the junction kept 11 bases outside the gene matches. Germline loops: CDR1 MGHRA, CDR2 YSYEKL. CDR3 bases: TGCGCCAGCAGCCCCTCGACAGGGGATCTCTTCGAGCAGTACGTC. Its translation: CASSPSTGDLFEQYV.

The chain joins TRBV7-3 to TRBJ2-5, with D tentatively TRBD1 or TRBD2 (5 bases each). This CDR3 contains 13 residues. Germline V gene lookup returns CDR1 SGHTA and CDR2 FQGTGA. Trimming cost V 5 bases and J 4 bases, with 11 bases left between them. The CDR3 DNA reads TGTGCCAGCAGCACTACAGGAGGAGAGACCCAGTACTTC. It yields the protein CASSTTGGETQYF. Looking up the rest from reference TRBV7-3 and TRBJ2-5 gives the full variable domain: GAGVSQTPSNKVTEKGKYVELRCDPISGHTALYWYRQSLGQGPEFLIYFQGTGAADDSGLPNDRFFAVRPEGSVSTLKIQRTERGDSAVYLCASSTTGGETQYFGPGTRLLVL.

CDR3 in amino acids: CASSLWTDQSTQYF. The CDR3 DNA reads TGTGCCAGCAGTCTCTGGACGGACCAATCGACGCAGTATTTT. The gene calls are TRBV2 and TRBJ2-3; the D is unclear. The CDR3 runs 14 residues. The V and J ends lost 5 bases and 9 bases respectively, with 18 bases between them. Germline V gene sequence: CDR1 SNHLY, CDR2 FYNNEI.

The chain has TRBV7-2 and TRBJ2-7; 11 nucleotides match TRBD2. V lost 5 bases to trimming and J lost 0 bases; unmatched junction nucleotides: 6. The CDR3 length is 16 residues. Looked up from germline, CDR1 is SGHTA and CDR2 is FQGNSA. The CDR3 loop is CASSLGGTSGSYEQYV. The CDR3 bases are TGTGCCAGCAGCCTAGGCGGGACTAGCGGCTCCTACGAGCAGTACGTC.